The 22 T cell receptor beta chains listed next were all sequenced from one sample in a study of tumor-infiltrating lymphocytes in glioblastoma multiforme. TCR beta libraries were built from RNA through three nested multiplex PCR rounds using modified ARM-PCR. TCRdb reprocessed the multiplex PCR reads with MiXCR, giving one entry per CDR3 protein. The sample has approximately 12,000 distinct CDR3 sequences; roughly 70% are singletons. Sequencing used brain tumor tissue. The receptors shown here come from a male donor with glioblastoma.

This clonotype has just a few counts. This CDR3 is missing its conserved last phenylalanine or tryptophan, likely due to a read error. The CDR3 DNA follows: TGTGCCAGGAGCCCTGAACAGGGAACCCACGAGCAGTACTCC. Its protein is CARSPEQGTHEQYS. The chain links TRBV5-4 to TRBJ2-7; D possibly corresponds to TRBD1 (6 bases). CDR3 length: 14 amino acids. Deletions cut 8 bases from V and 5 bases from J, with 20 bases between. CDR1 is SGHNT, CDR2 YYREEE, per germline (reference sequence).

The genes are TRBV20-1 and TRBJ2-1, with 14 bases that match TRBD2. Germline-derived CDR1 and CDR2 are DFQATT and SNEGSKA (reference sequence). The CDR3 spans 16 residues. The CDR3 reads CNTSRPGLAGVNEQFF. The CDR3 nucleotides are TGCAATACTAGTCGACCGGGACTAGCGGGAGTGAATGAGCAGTTCTTC.

This clonotype is large by share. The chain links TRBV11-3 to TRBJ2-1; D call uncertain. V lost 0 bases, J lost 3 bases, and 6 bases lay in between. The CDR3 is 14 amino acids. Germline V gene data show CDR1 as SGHNT and CDR2 as YENEEA. The CDR3: CASSLDGGYNEQFF. Written as DNA, the CDR3 is TGTGCCAGCAGCTTAGACGGCGGCTACAATGAGCAGTTCTTC.

By sample fraction, this clonotype is medium-sized (0.01 to 0.1%). The chain employs TRBV6-5 and TRBJ2-3; D is possibly TRBD2 (6 bases). V lost 5 bases, J lost 0 bases, and 9 bases lay in between. The CDR3 runs 14 residues. The germline V gene has CDR1 MNHEY and CDR2 SVGAGI. The CDR3 DNA reads TGTGCCAGCAGTCCTAGCGAGAGCACAGATACGCAGTATTTT. Its protein product is CASSPSESTDTQYF.

The chain carries TRBV20-1 and TRBJ2-1; tentative D call: TRBD2 (6 bases). V dropped 0 bases and J dropped 2 bases, with 8 bases sitting between them. The CDR3 extends over 14 amino acids. Germline V gives CDR1 DFQATT, CDR2 SNEGSKA (reference sequence). CDR3: CSARDAGTYNEQFF. DNA for the CDR3: TGCAGTGCTAGAGACGCGGGGACCTACAATGAGCAGTTCTTC.

For this clonotype: The junction departs from germline at one end; a sequencing error may be responsible. The genes are TRBV20-1 and TRBJ1-1; possible D gene TRBD1, 6 bases. Germline loops: CDR1 DFQATT, CDR2 SNEGSKA (reference sequence). This CDR3 comprises 13 residues. CDR3 residues: CGAAWDGGAETFF. The CDR3 DNA reads as TGCGGTGCTGCTTGGGACGGGGGGGCTGAAACTTTCTTT.

This chain uses TRBV3-1 with TRBJ1-5, with D perhaps TRBD1 (5 bases). CDR3 length equals 14 residues. Trimming shortened V by 3 bases and J by 2 bases, and 8 bases separated the two germline ends. Per the germline V gene, CDR1 is LGHDT and CDR2 is YNNKEL (reference sequence). The CDR3 region has the DNA TGTGCCAGCAGCCACAGGGCCGGCAATCAGCCCCAGCATTTT. Its translation: CASSHRAGNQPQHF.

The chain combines TRBV6-5 with TRBJ1-4, with D possibly matching TRBD1 (6 bases). Trimming stripped 8 bases from V and 4 bases from J, with 8 bases between. CDR3 length: 12 residues. Germline CDR1 is MNHEY and CDR2 is SVGAGI. CDR3 residues: CASRTVNEKLFF. DNA of the CDR3: TGTGCCAGCCGGACAGTTAATGAAAAACTGTTTTTT.

The chain carries TRBV4-1 and TRBJ2-1, with 7 bases identical to TRBD2. V was pared by 4 bases and J by 2 bases, with 11 bases of the junction left unmatched. This CDR3 is 17 amino acids long. Germline-derived CDR1 and CDR2 are MGHRA and YSYEKL. The DNA for the CDR3 is TGCGCCAGCAGCCCAGATTTCGGCGGGGGTGCCTACAATGAGCAGTTCTTC. It specifies CASSPDFGGGAYNEQFF.

The gene calls are TRBV20-1 and TRBJ2-7; D not resolved. The germline V and J ends were trimmed by 2 bases and 3 bases, with 8 bases remaining between them. There are 12 residues in the CDR3. Germline values: CDR1 DFQATT, CDR2 SNEGSKA (reference sequence). The CDR3 protein is CSARLVDYEQYF. The DNA for the CDR3 is TGCAGTGCTAGACTGGTAGACTACGAGCAGTACTTC.

The V and J genes are TRBV20-1 and TRBJ2-1, with D possibly TRBD1 on 6 matching bases. With 6 bases removed from V and 1 base from J, the gap between germline ends came to 19 bases. Germline CDR1 is DFQATT and CDR2 is SNEGSKA (reference sequence). There are 16 residues in the CDR3. The CDR3 here is CSAGQFKPGSYNEQFF. The CDR3 region has the DNA TGCAGTGCCGGACAGTTTAAGCCGGGGTCCTACAATGAGCAGTTCTTC.

The rearrangement joins TRBV7-9 to TRBJ2-1, with 9 bases matching TRBD2. The J segment lost 5 bases and the V segment lost 5 bases, leaving 7 bases of the junction unmatched. From germline, CDR1 is SEHNR and CDR2 FQNEAQ (reference sequence). This CDR3 has 15 residues. The CDR3 sequence is CASSDSGRSHNEQFF. The CDR3 DNA reads as TGTGCCAGCAGCGATAGCGGGAGATCCCACAATGAGCAGTTCTTC.

This chain links TRBV11-3 with TRBJ2-5; TRBD1 aligns across 7 bases. After removal of 5 bases from V and 7 bases from J, the junction contained 10 bases not matched to a gene. Germline CDR1 and CDR2: SGHNT and YENEEA. There are 14 residues in the CDR3. CDR3 in DNA: TGTGCCAGCAGCCGATCGGGCGCAGGGGGGACCCAGTACTTC. This sequence encodes CASSRSGAGGTQYF.

Concerning this clonotype: One junction end disagrees with the germline gene, perhaps due to a read error. The chain has TRBV14 and TRBJ2-4; 7 bases agree with TRBD2. This CDR3 is built from 16 residues. The germline gives CDR1 SGHDN, CDR2 FVKESK. The CDR3 bases are TGTGTCAGCAGCCAAGCGGGATATTTAGCCAAAAACATTCAGTACTTC. It specifies CVSSQAGYLAKNIQYF.

A note on this clonotype: This is likely a read error, given that the CDR3 carries no conserved phenylalanine or tryptophan at its end. The chain joins TRBV29-1 to TRBJ1-1, with TRBD1 as a possible D gene (6 bases). V lost 7 bases and J 1 base, leaving 13 bases between the germline ends. Germline CDR1 reads SQVTM; CDR2 reads ANQGSEA. This CDR3 is 13 amino acids long. CDR3 residues: CSAHPGQNTEAFS. DNA for the CDR3: TGCAGCGCCCATCCGGGACAGAACACTGAAGCTTTCTCT.

Concerning this clonotype itself: A read error is possible here, since a much larger clone lies one base away. Likely a read error: the CDR3 ends without its conserved phenylalanine or tryptophan. The rearrangement uses TRBV7-9 and TRBJ2-1, with 7 bases matching TRBD1. V lost 4 bases and J lost 8; bases outside the gene matches: 8. The CDR3 is made up of 14 amino acids. From germline, CDR1 is SEHNR and CDR2 FQNEAQ (reference sequence). CDR3 DNA: TGTGCCAGCAGCTGGGACAGAGGTGGCGATGAGCAGTTCTTA. It specifies CASSWDRGGDEQFL.

This chain joins TRBV10-3 and TRBJ2-5; 12 nucleotides match TRBD2. In germline, CDR1 is ENHRY, CDR2 SYGVKD. Losses at the gene ends were 3 bases for V and 2 bases for J; bases not matched to a gene: 13. The CDR3 extends over 19 amino acids. CDR3 nucleotides: TGTGCCATCAGTGAAGGTCGGTCTAGCGGGAGGGTGAGTCAAGAGACCCAGTACTTC. It codes for CAISEGRSSGRVSQETQYF.

A word on this clonotype: One end of the junction fails to match germline, which may point to a read error. This rearrangement joins TRBV5-1 to TRBJ2-1; 13 bases match TRBD2. CDR1 and CDR2 from the germline V gene are SGHRS and YFSETQ. This CDR3 is built from 13 residues. The CDR3: CANRTSGRNEQSF. CDR3 coding DNA: TGCGCCAACAGGACTAGCGGGAGAAATGAGCAGTCCTTC.

In the case of this clonotype: The junction and the germline gene differ at one end; a read error may be behind it. The chain carries TRBV4-1 and TRBJ2-7; D is undetermined. CDR3 length equals 15 residues. Germline assignment: CDR1 MGHRA and CDR2 YSYEKL. The CDR3 bases are TGCGCCAGCAGCCAAGGTTGCATGGGAATTTACGGGCAGTACTTC. Translating gives CASSQGCMGIYGQYF.

V and J are TRBV6-1 and TRBJ2-2; tentatively, D is TRBD1 or TRBD2 (5 bases each). V was pared by 7 bases and J by 5 bases, with 14 bases between. This CDR3 region has 14 residues. The V gene's germline CDR1 is MNHNS and CDR2 SASEGT. This CDR3 reads CASKRDPLTGELFF. The DNA of the CDR3 is TGTGCCAGCAAGAGGGACCCCCTTACCGGGGAGCTGTTTTTT.

The chain carries TRBV11-3 and TRBJ2-7; 7 nucleotides line up with TRBD2. Unmatched junction bases numbered 13, after V lost 5 bases and J lost 6 bases. CDR1 and CDR2 from the germline V gene are SGHNT and YENEEA. The CDR3 has 15 amino acids. In nucleotides, the CDR3 is TGTGCCAGCAGCGGCTACGACGGCGGGAGTGCCGAGCAGTACTTC. It specifies CASSGYDGGSAEQYF.

A remark on this clonotype: A read error may explain this, as a much larger clone is one base away. The rearrangement uses TRBV15 and TRBJ2-7; D might be TRBD1 or TRBD2, each matching 5 bases. The CDR3 spans 15 residues. Germline CDR1 is LNHNV and CDR2 is YYDKDF (reference sequence). CDR3 DNA sequence: TGTGCCGCCAGCAGAGGGAATTCCGGGACCACTAATGTGTACTTC. It specifies CAASRGNSGTTNVYF.